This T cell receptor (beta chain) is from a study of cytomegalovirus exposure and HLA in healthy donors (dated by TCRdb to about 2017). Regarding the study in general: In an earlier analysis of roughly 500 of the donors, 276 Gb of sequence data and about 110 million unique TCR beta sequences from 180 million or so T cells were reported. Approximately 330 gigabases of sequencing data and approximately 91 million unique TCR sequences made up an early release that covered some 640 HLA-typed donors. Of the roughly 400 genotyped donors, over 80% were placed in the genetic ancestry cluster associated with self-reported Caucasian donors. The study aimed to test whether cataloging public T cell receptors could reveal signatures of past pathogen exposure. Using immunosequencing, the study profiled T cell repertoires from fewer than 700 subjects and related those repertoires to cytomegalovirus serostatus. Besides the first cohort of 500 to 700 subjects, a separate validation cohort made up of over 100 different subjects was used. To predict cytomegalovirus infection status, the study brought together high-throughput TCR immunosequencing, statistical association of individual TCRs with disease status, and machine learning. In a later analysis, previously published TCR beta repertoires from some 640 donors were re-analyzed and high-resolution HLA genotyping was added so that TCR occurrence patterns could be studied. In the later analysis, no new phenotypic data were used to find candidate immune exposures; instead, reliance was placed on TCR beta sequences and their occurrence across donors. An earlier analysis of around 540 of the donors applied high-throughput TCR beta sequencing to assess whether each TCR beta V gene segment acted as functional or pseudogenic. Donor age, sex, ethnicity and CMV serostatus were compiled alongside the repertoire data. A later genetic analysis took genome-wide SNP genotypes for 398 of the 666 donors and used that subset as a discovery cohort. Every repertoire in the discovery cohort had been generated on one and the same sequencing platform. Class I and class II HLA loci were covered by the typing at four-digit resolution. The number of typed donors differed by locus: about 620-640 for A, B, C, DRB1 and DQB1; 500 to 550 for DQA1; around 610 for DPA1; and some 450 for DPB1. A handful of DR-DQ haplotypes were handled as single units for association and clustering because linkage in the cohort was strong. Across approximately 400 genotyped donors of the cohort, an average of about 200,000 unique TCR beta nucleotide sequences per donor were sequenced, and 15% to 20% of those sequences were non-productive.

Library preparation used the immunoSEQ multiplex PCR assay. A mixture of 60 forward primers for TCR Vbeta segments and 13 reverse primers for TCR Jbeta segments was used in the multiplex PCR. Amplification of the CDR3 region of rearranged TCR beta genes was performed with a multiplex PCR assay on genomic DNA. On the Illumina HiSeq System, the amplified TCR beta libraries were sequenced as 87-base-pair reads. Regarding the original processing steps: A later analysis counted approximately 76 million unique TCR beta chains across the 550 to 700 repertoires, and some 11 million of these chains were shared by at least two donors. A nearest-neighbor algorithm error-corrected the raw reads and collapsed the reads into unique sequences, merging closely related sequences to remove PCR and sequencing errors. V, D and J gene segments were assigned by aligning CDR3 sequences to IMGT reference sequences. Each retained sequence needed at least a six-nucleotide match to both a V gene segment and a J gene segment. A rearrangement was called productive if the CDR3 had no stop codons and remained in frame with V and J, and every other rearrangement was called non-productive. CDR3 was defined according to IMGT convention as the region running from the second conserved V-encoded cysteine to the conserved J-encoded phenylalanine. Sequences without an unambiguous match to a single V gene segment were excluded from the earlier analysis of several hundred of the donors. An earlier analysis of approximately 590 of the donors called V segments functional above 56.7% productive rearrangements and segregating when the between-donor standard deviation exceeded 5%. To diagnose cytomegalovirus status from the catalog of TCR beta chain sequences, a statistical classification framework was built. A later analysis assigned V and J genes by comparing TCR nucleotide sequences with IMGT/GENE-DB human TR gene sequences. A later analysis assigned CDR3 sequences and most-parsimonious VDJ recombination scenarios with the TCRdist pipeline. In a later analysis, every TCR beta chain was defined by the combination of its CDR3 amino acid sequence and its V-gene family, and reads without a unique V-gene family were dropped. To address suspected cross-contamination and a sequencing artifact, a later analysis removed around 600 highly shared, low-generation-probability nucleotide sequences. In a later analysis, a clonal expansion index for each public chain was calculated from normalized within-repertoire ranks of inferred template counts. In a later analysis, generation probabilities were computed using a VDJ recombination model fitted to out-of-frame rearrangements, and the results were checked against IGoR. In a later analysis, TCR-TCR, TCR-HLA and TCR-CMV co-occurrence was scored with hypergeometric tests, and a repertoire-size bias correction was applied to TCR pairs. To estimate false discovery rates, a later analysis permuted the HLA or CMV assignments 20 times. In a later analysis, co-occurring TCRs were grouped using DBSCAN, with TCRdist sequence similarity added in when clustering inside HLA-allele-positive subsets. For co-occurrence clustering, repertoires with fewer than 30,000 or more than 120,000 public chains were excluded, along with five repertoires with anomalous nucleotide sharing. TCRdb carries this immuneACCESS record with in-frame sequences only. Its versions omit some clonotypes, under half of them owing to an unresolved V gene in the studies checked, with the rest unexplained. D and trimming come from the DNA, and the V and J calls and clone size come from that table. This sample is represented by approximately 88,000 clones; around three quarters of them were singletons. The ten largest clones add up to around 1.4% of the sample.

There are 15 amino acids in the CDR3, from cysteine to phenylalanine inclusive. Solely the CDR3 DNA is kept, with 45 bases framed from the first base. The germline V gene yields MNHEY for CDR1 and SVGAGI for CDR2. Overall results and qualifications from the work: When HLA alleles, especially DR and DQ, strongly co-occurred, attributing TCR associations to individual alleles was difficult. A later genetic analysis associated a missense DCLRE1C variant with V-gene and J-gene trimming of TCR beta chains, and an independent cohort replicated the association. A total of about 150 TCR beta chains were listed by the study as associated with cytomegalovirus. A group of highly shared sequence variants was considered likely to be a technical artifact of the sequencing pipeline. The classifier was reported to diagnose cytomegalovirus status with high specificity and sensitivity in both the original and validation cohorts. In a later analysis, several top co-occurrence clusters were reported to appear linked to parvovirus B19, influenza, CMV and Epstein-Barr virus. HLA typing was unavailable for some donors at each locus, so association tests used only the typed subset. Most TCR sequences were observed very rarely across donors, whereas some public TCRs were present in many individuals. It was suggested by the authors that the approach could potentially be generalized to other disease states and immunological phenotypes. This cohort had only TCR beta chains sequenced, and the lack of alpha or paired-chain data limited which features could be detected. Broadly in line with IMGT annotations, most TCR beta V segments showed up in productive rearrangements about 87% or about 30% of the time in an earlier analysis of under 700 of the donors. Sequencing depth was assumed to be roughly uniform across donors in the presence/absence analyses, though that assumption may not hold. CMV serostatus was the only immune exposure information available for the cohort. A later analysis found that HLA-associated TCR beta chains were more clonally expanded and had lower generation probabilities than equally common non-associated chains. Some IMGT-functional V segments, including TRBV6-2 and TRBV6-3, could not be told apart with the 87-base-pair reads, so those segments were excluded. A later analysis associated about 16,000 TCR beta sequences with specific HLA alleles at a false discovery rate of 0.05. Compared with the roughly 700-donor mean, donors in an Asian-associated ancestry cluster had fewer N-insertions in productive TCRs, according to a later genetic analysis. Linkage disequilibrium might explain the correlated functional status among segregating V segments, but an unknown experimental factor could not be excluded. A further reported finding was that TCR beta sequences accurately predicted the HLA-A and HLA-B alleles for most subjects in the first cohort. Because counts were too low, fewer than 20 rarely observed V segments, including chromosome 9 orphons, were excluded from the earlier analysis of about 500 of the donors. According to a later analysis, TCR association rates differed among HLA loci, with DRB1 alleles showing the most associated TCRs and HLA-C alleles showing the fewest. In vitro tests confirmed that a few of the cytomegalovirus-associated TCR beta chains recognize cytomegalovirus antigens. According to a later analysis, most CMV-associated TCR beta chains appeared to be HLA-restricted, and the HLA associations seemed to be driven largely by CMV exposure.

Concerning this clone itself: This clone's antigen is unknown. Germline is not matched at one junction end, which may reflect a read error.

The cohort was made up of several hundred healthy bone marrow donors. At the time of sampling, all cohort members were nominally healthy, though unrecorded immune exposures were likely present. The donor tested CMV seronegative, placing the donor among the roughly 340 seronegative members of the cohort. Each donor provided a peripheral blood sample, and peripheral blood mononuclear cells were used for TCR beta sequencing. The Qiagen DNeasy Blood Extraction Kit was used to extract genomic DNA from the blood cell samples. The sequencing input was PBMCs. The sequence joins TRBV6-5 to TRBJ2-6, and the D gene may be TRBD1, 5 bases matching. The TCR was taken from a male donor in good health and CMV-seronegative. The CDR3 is CASSYRQAGANGLTF. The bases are TGTGCCAGCAGTTATCGACAAGCTGGGGCCAACGGCCTGACTTTC.